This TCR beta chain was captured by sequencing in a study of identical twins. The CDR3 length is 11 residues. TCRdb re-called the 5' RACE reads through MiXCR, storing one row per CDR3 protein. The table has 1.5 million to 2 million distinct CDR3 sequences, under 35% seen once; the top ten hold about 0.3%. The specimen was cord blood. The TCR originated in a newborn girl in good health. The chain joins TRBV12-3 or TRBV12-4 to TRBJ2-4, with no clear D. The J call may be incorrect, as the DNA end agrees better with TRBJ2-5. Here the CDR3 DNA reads TGTGCCAGCAGTAAGCGAGAGACCCAGTACTTC. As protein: CASSKRETQYF.